These 8 T cell receptor beta chains came from one sample sequenced in a study of identical twins. Using its own MiXCR run on the 5' RACE reads, TCRdb lists one record per CDR3 protein. This table holds approximately 600,000 distinct CDR3 sequences, roughly 6.6% found once. These data are also associated with another study on yellow fever vaccine responses in identical twins.

Sequences were obtained from PBMCs. The receptors were sampled from a woman aged 18-30 years in good health.

V usage is TRBV11-2 and J usage is TRBJ2-5; 7 bases are shared with TRBD1. This CDR3 comprises 19 residues. CDR1 is SGHAT and CDR2 is FQNNGV in the germline V gene. With V trimmed by 5 bases and J by 4 bases, 22 bases remained unmatched. This CDR3 reads CASSPAPPWARQGIETQYF. CDR3 coding DNA: TGTGCCAGCAGCCCAGCCCCCCCTTGGGCAAGACAGGGTATAGAGACCCAGTACTTC.

This clonotype has a count of ten or more. The V call is TRBV5-6, the J call TRBJ2-7; no firm D call. The CDR3 extends over 15 amino acids. Germline CDR1 reads SGHDT; CDR2 reads YYEEEE. V shed 0 bases and J shed 5 bases, with 15 bases lying between them. Written as DNA, the CDR3 is TGTGCCAGCAGCTTGGTTTCCGCCCCTGAAGACGAGCAGTACGTC. Translated: CASSLVSAPEDEQYV.

This clonotype was observed a handful of times. The chain joins TRBV12-3 or TRBV12-4 to TRBJ2-2; D is ambiguous. Trimming removed 8 bases from V and 9 bases from J, with 10 bases in between. The CDR3 has 11 amino acids. The CDR3, as DNA: TGTGCCAGCGCCAATATGAGGGAGCTGTTTTTT. Translated, it gives CASANMRELFF.

This clonotype was picked up many times. The rearrangement links TRBV12-3 or TRBV12-4 to TRBJ1-2, with TRBD1 matching 7 bases. V lost 5 bases and J lost 0; bases outside the gene matches: 3. The CDR3 extends over 14 amino acids. Here the CDR3 reads CASSQGTANYGYTF. CDR3 nucleotide sequence: TGTGCCAGCAGTCAAGGGACAGCTAACTATGGCTACACCTTC.

This rearrangement joins TRBV12-3 or TRBV12-4 to TRBJ1-4, with TRBD1 identical over 7 bases. The CDR3 is made up of 18 amino acids. With V trimmed by 2 bases and J by 5 bases, 14 bases remained unmatched. The CDR3 sequence is CASSLTPDRVRTNEKLFF. The CDR3 coding sequence is TGTGCCAGCAGTTTAACCCCCGACAGGGTCCGCACCAATGAAAAACTGTTTTTT.

A remark on this clonotype: Compared with germline, one end of the junction differs, possibly owing to a read error. The J gene is TRBJ2-7, the V gene TRBV3-1; TRBD1 matches at 7 bases. Germline CDR1 is LGHDT and CDR2 is YNNKEL (reference sequence). The CDR3 covers 15 residues. CDR3 in DNA: TGTGCCACCAGCCAAGGTCCAGGGGGCTCCTACGAGCAGTACTTC. Protein product: CATSQGPGGSYEQYF.

This clonotype appeared many times. The V gene is TRBV12-3 or TRBV12-4, the J gene TRBJ1-2; perhaps TRBD1 as D (5 bases). V gave up 6 bases and J gave up 8 bases, with 16 bases separating them. The CDR3 is 13 amino acids. In nucleotides, the CDR3 is TGTGCCAGCAGACTCAGGGAGTCTGGCGGCTACACCTTC. As protein: CASRLRESGGYTF.

The chain links TRBV2 to TRBJ2-3; 11 bases fit TRBD2. The CDR3 runs 15 residues. CDR1 and CDR2 (germline): SNHLY, FYNNEI. The trim removed 2 bases at V and 5 bases at J, leaving 3 bases unmatched. CDR3 residues: CASSELAGGLDTQYF. The CDR3 region has the DNA TGTGCCAGCAGTGAACTAGCGGGGGGTCTAGATACGCAGTATTTT.